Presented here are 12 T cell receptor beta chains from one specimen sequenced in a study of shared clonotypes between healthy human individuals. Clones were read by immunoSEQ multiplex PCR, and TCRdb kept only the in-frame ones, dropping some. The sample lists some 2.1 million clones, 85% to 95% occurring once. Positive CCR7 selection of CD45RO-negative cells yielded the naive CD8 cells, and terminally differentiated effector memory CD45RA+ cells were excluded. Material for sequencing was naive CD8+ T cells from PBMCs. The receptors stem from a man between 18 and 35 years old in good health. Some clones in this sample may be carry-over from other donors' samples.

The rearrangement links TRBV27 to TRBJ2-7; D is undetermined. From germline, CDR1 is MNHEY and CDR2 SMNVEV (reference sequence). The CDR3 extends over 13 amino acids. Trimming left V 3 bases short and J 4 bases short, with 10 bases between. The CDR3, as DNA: TGTGCCAGCAGTTTTTCGGAGCTATACGAGCAGTACTTC. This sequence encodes CASSFSELYEQYF.

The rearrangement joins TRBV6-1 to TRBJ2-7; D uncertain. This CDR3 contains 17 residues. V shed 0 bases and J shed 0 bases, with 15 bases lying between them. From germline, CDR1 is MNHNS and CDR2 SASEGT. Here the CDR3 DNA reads TGTGCCAGCAGTGAAGCGAGTCCGATGATAAGCTCCTACGAGCAGTACTTC. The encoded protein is CASSEASPMISSYEQYF.

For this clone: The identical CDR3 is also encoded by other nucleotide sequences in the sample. CDR3 in DNA: TGTGCCAGCAGCGTAAGCGGGAGCGGCGGGGAGCTGTTTTTT. Translating it yields CASSVSGSGGELFF. This chain uses TRBV9 with TRBJ2-2; 8 bases are a match to TRBD2. The length of the CDR3 is 14 residues. V lost 1 base and J lost 7; bases outside the gene matches: 3. Germline V gene data show CDR1 as SGDLS and CDR2 as YYNGEE. The full variable domain, rest sourced from reference TRBV9 and TRBJ2-2, is DSGVTQTPKHLITATGQRVTLRCSPRSGDLSVYWYQQSLDQGLQFLIQYYNGEERAKGNILERFSAQQFPDLHSELNLSSLELGDSALYFCASSVSGSGGELFFGEGSRLTVL.

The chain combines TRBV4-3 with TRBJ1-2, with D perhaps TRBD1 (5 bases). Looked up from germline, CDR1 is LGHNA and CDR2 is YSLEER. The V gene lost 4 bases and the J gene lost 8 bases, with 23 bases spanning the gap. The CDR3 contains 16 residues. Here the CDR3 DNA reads TGCGCCAGCAGCCCCCTGGGTCGGGACTTAGGAGGCGGCTACACCTTC. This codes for CASSPLGRDLGGGYTF.

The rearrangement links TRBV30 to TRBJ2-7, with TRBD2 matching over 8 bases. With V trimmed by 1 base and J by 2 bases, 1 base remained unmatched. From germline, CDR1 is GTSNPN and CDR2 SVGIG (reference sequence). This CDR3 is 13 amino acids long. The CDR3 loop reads CAWSELAAYEQYF. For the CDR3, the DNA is TGTGCCTGGAGTGAACTAGCGGCCTACGAGCAGTACTTC. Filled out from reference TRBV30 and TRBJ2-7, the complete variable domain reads SQTIHQWPATLVQPVGSPLSLECTVEGTSNPNLYWYRQAAGRGLQLLFYSVGIGQISSEVPQNLSASRPQDRQFILSSKKLLLSDSGFYLCAWSELAAYEQYFGPGTRLTVT.

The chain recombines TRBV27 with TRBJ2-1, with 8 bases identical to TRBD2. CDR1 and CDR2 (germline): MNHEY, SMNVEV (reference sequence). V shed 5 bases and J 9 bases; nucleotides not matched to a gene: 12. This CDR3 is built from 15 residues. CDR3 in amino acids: CASSLTGTSLTEQFF. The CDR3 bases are TGTGCCAGCAGTCTTACCGGGACTAGTCTTACTGAGCAGTTCTTC.

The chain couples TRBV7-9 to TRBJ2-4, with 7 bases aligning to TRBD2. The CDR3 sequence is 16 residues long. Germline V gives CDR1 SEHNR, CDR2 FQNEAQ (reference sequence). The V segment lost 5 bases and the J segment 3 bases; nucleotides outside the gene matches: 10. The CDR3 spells CASSLAGGGGKNIQYF. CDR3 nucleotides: TGTGCCAGCAGCCTGGCCGGCGGGGGAGGCAAAAACATTCAGTACTTC.

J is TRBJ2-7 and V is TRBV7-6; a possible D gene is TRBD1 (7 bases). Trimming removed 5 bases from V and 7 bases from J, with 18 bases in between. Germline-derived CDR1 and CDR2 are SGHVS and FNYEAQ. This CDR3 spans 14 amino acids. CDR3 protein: CASSQGGTVGEQYF. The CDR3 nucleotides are TGTGCCAGCAGCCAGGGCGGGACAGTCGGGGAGCAGTACTTC. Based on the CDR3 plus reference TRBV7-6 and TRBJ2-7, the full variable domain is GAGVSQSPRYKVTKRGQDVALRCDPISGHVSLYWYRQALGQGPEFLTYFNYEAQQDKSGLPNDRFSAERPEGSISTLTIQRTEQRDSAMYRCASSQGGTVGEQYFGPGTRLTVT.

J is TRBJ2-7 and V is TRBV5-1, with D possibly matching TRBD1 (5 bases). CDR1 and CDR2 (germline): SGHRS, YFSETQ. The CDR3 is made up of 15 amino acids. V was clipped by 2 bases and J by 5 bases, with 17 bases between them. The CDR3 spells CASSLWAGQGHEQYF. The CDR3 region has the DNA TGCGCCAGCAGCTTATGGGCAGGGCAGGGCCACGAGCAGTACTTC.

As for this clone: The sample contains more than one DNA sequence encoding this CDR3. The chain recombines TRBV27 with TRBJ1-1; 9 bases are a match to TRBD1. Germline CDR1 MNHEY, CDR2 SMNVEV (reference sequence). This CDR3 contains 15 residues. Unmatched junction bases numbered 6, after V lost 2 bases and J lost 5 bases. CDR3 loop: CASSLSPTGGTEAFF. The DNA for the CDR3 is TGTGCCAGCAGTTTAAGCCCGACAGGGGGAACTGAAGCTTTCTTT.

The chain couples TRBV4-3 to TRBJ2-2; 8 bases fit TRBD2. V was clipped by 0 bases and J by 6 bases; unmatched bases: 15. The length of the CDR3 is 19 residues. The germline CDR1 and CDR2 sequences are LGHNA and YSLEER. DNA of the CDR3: TGCGCCAGCAGCCAAGATTACACTAGCGGAGTGTTGAGGTCCGGGGAGCTGTTTTTT. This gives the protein CASSQDYTSGVLRSGELFF.

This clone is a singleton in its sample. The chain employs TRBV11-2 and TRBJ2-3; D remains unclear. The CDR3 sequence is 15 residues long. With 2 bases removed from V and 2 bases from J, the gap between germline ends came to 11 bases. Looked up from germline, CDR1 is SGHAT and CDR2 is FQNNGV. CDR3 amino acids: CASSLFTLTTDTQYF. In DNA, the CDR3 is TGTGCCAGCAGCTTATTTACCCTCACCACAGATACGCAGTATTTT.